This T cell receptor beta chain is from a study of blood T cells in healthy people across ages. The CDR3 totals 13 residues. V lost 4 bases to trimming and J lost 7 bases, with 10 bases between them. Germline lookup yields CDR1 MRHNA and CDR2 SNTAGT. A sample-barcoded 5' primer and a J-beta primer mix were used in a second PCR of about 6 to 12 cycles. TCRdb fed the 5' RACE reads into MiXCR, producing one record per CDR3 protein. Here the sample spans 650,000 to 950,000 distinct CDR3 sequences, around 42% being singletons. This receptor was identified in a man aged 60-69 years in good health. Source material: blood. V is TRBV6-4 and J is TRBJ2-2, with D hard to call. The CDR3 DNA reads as TGTGCCAGCAGTGCTTCCAGGAACGGGGAGCTGTTTTTT. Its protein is CASSASRNGELFF.